This TCR beta chain emerged from a study of blood T cells in healthy people across ages. This clonotype has only a few counts. Its target is not known. A J-beta primer mix and a sample-barcoded 5' primer were used in a second PCR of about 7 to 12 cycles. TCRdb re-called the 5' RACE reads with MiXCR, one entry per CDR3 protein. The data contain 550,000 to 700,000 distinct CDR3 sequences, 25% to 30% of them seen just once; the ten biggest clones take up less than 20%. Points from the study as a whole: Relative to aged donors, long-lived donors carried more naive CD4+ cells and displayed higher diversity. Diversity of TCR beta correlated strongly with naive T cell percentage.

V was cut by 3 bases and J by 8 bases, with 19 bases left in between. This CDR3 is built from 16 residues. CDR1 LGHNA and CDR2 YNFKEQ come from the germline V gene. This TCR derives from a woman between 65 and 79 years old in good health. The sample consisted of blood. The genes are TRBV4-2 and TRBJ1-4, with D possibly being TRBD1 (6 bases). The CDR3 here is CASSQGQGFAGEKLFF. DNA of the CDR3: TGTGCCAGCAGCCAGGGCCAGGGGTTTGCCGGCGAAAAACTGTTTTTT.